These 32 T cell receptor beta chains came from one sample sequenced in a study of T cells in Graves' hyperthyroidism and ophthalmopathy. Amplified TCR beta CDR3 regions derived from RNA transcripts. First-round RT-PCR with HTBI primers amplified the TCR CDR3 region. TCRdb called the multiplex PCR reads again in MiXCR, with one record for every CDR3 protein. The sample lists roughly 400,000 distinct CDR3 sequences, 20% to 30% occurring once. The specimen sequenced was blood. These receptors all come from a man between 50 and 59 years old with Graves' hyperthyroidism.

V and J are TRBV11-3 and TRBJ2-2; D not certain. V lost 5 bases and J 6 bases, leaving 7 bases between the germline ends. Germline V CDR1 and CDR2: SGHNT, YENEEA. The CDR3 totals 12 residues. The CDR3, as DNA: TGTGCCAGCAGCCCCCGCGCCGGGGAGCTGTTTTTT. Translation: CASSPRAGELFF.

The chain combines TRBV24-1 with TRBJ2-1, with 14 positions matching TRBD2. V dropped 4 bases and J dropped 0; count of bases not matched to a gene: 10. Germline V CDR1 and CDR2: KGHDR, SFDVKD. There are 20 residues in the CDR3. As DNA, the CDR3 is TGTGCCACCAGTGACTCCCCAGGACTAGCGGGAGGTGGCTCCTACAATGAGCAGTTCTTC. Amino acid sequence: CATSDSPGLAGGGSYNEQFF.

The CDR3 DNA is TGTGCCAGCAGCCAGGGACAGGGGGTTTTTCGCATCCCTGGCTACACCTTC. It is translated as CASSQGQGVFRIPGYTF. The chain recombines TRBV5-5 with TRBJ1-2; TRBD1 aligns across 11 bases. Germline loops: CDR1 SGHKS, CDR2 YYEKEE (reference sequence). The CDR3 loop spans 17 amino acids. With 4 bases clipped from V and 7 bases from J, the junction kept 15 bases outside the gene matches.

The sample holds a few counts of this clonotype. The genes are TRBV11-2 and TRBJ2-1; D is ambiguous. The CDR3 totals 12 residues. Deletions cut 0 bases from V and 10 bases from J, with 7 bases between. Germline CDR1 SGHAT, CDR2 FQNNGV. In DNA, the CDR3 is TGTGCCAGCAGCTTAGAAGCTCTCGAGCAGTTCTTC. Residues: CASSLEALEQFF.

This sequence joins TRBV10-3 and TRBJ2-7; D not certain. Per germline, CDR1 ENHRY and CDR2 SYGVKD. The germline V and J ends were trimmed by 6 bases and 9 bases, with 15 bases remaining between them. This CDR3 has 12 amino acids. This chain's CDR3 is CAIRKENIGQYF. The CDR3 coding sequence is TGTGCCATCAGAAAAGAGAATATCGGGCAGTACTTC.

This clonotype has only one observation. This chain links TRBV19 with TRBJ2-1, with 12 bases aligning to TRBD2. The length of the CDR3 is 16 residues. Unmatched junction bases numbered 4, after V lost 3 bases and J lost 4 bases. Germline CDR1 and CDR2: LNHDA and SQIVND (reference sequence). Here the CDR3 DNA reads TGTGCCAGTAGTATGCCTAGCGGGAGGGTTTACAATGAGCAGTTCTTC. Protein sequence: CASSMPSGRVYNEQFF.

This clonotype was observed a handful of times. The chain links TRBV5-1 to TRBJ2-7; 7 nucleotides match TRBD1. The germline V gene encodes CDR1 SGHRS and CDR2 YFSETQ. After removal of 4 bases from V and 6 bases from J, the junction contained 10 bases not matched to a gene. This CDR3 comprises 14 residues. CDR3 sequence: CASSDDSTGSEQYF. Here the CDR3 DNA reads TGCGCCAGCAGCGACGACTCGACAGGGTCCGAGCAGTACTTC.

The chain links TRBV7-6 to TRBJ1-1; D possibly corresponds to TRBD1 (5 bases). The CDR3 has 17 residues. CDR1 and CDR2 (germline): SGHVS, FNYEAQ. Trimming shortened V by 5 bases and J by 4 bases, and 23 bases separated the two germline ends. CDR3 loop: CASSPQVGNGGGTEAFF. CDR3 in DNA: TGTGCCAGCAGCCCACAGGTTGGGAACGGGGGGGGCACTGAAGCTTTCTTT. Together with reference TRBV7-6 and TRBJ1-1, the CDR3 gives the full variable domain: GAGVSQSPRYKVTKRGQDVALRCDPISGHVSLYWYRQALGQGPEFLTYFNYEAQQDKSGLPNDRFSAERPEGSISTLTIQRTEQRDSAMYRCASSPQVGNGGGTEAFFGQGTRLTVV.

This sequence joins TRBV6-1 and TRBJ2-6, with D unclear. Trimming took off 7 bases at V and 0 bases at J, with 7 bases between the two ends. Germline V gene sequence: CDR1 MNHNS, CDR2 SASEGT. This CDR3 has 14 amino acids. CDR3 amino acids: CASTSVSGANVLTF. In DNA, the CDR3 is TGTGCCAGCACCTCGGTCTCTGGGGCCAACGTCCTGACTTTC.

V is TRBV6-2 or TRBV6-3 and J is TRBJ2-7; D is perhaps TRBD2 (6 bases). This CDR3 comprises 18 residues. Germline V gene sequence: CDR1 MNHEY, CDR2 SVGEGT. The V end was cut by 0 bases, the J end by 6 bases, with 24 bases between. The CDR3: CASSYSIERATRGFEQYF. Written as DNA, the CDR3 is TGTGCCAGCAGTTACTCGATTGAGCGGGCGACTAGAGGCTTCGAGCAGTACTTC.

In its sample, this clonotype was seen many times. The chain uses TRBV20-1 and TRBJ2-7; D perhaps matches TRBD1 (6 bases). The CDR3 runs to 16 residues. Germline V gives CDR1 DFQATT, CDR2 SNEGSKA (reference sequence). The V and J ends lost 3 bases and 2 bases respectively, with 20 bases between them. CDR3 in DNA: TGCAGTGCTAGGGTTCGAGGGCAGGGGTCAACCTACGAGCAGTACTTC. Its protein product is CSARVRGQGSTYEQYF.

V and J are TRBV5-1 and TRBJ2-2; D is unclear. The V end lost 4 bases, the J end lost 3 bases, and 13 bases lay between the germline ends. CDR3 size: 15 residues. Germline-derived CDR1 and CDR2 are SGHRS and YFSETQ. Here the CDR3 reads CASSLRTEHTGELFF. The CDR3 DNA reads TGCGCCAGCAGCCTAAGGACGGAACACACCGGGGAGCTGTTTTTT.

This clonotype was found a few times. The V gene is TRBV29-1, the J gene TRBJ2-1; D call uncertain. The CDR3 length is 15 residues. Trimming removed 7 bases from V and 4 bases from J, with 20 bases in between. Germline V gene data show CDR1 as SQVTM and CDR2 as ANQGSEA. DNA of the CDR3: TGCAGCGGTACCGAACCCGGGTTAGGATACAATGAGCAGTTCTTC. It is translated as CSGTEPGLGYNEQFF.

This chain joins TRBV20-1 and TRBJ2-4; the D gene is possibly TRBD2 (5 bases). The germline gives CDR1 DFQATT, CDR2 SNEGSKA (reference sequence). The CDR3 is 15 amino acids. The V gene lost 0 bases and the J gene lost 5 bases, with 14 bases spanning the gap. CDR3 in amino acids: CSARDRHLGENIQYF. The CDR3 bases are TGCAGTGCTAGAGATCGGCACTTGGGAGAAAACATTCAGTACTTC.

In this sample, this clonotype turned up a few times. The DNA for the CDR3 is TGCAGCGTTGCGGGGGGGCGCGGGACCTACAATGAGCAGTTCTTC. It translates to CSVAGGRGTYNEQFF. The V call is TRBV29-1, the J call TRBJ2-1; TRBD2 aligns across 8 bases. Germline V gene data show CDR1 as SQVTM and CDR2 as ANQGSEA. There are 15 residues in the CDR3. V gave up 4 bases and J gave up 2 bases; unmatched junction bases: 7.

The rearrangement links TRBV11-3 to TRBJ2-1; TRBD2 matches at 12 bases. J was trimmed by 2 bases and V by 4 bases; bases with no gene match: 6. CDR1 and CDR2 (germline): SGHNT, YENEEA. CDR3 size: 17 residues. Written as DNA, the CDR3 is TGTGCCAGCAGCTCCGGGACTAGCGGGCGAGCCTACAATGAGCAGTTCTTC. This translates into CASSSGTSGRAYNEQFF.

The chain joins TRBV5-5 to TRBJ1-2, with no clear D. The CDR3 is 11 amino acids. From germline, CDR1 is SGHKS and CDR2 YYEKEE (reference sequence). V was clipped by 3 bases and J by 7 bases, with 7 bases between them. CDR3 residues: CASSSAAGYTF. CDR3 bases: TGTGCCAGCAGCTCCGCGGCTGGCTACACCTTC. Based on the CDR3 plus reference TRBV5-5 and TRBJ1-2, the full variable domain is DAGVTQSPTHLIKTRGQQVTLRCSPISGHKSVSWYQQVLGQGPQFIFQYYEKEERGRGNFPDRFSARQFPNYSSELNVNALLLGDSALYLCASSSAAGYTFGSGTRLTVV.

The chain combines TRBV5-1 with TRBJ1-1; no firm D call. Germline V gives CDR1 SGHRS, CDR2 YFSETQ. The length of the CDR3 is 12 residues. V gave up 4 bases and J gave up 2 bases, with 6 bases separating them. Here the CDR3 DNA reads TGCGCCAGCAGCAATTACAACACTGAAGCTTTCTTT. It is translated as CASSNYNTEAFF.

V is TRBV13 and J is TRBJ1-1; TRBD1 agrees at 10 bases. The J segment lost 4 bases and the V segment lost 6 bases, leaving 8 bases of the junction unmatched. The CDR3 runs 15 residues. CDR1 and CDR2 (germline): PRHDT, FYEKMQ (reference sequence). The CDR3 region has the DNA TGTGCCAGCAGTACCGGGACAGGGGTTTTCACTGAAGCTTTCTTT. Its protein is CASSTGTGVFTEAFF.

The chain links TRBV7-2 to TRBJ1-4, with a tentative D call TRBD1 (5 bases). The germline V gene has CDR1 SGHTA and CDR2 FQGNSA. The CDR3 runs to 15 residues. Trimming removed 2 bases from V and 3 bases from J, with 10 bases in between. CDR3 residues: CASSLSGGSNEKLFF. Here the CDR3 DNA reads TGTGCCAGCAGCTTATCGGGGGGTTCTAATGAAAAACTGTTTTTT.

This clonotype occurred a few times. The V and J genes are TRBV3-1 and TRBJ2-7, with 8 positions matching TRBD1. V gave up 1 base and J gave up 6 bases; unmatched junction bases: 8. This CDR3 has 15 residues. CDR1 is LGHDT, CDR2 YNNKEL, per germline (reference sequence). This CDR3 is CASSQVLGQGVEQYF. CDR3 nucleotide sequence: TGTGCCAGCAGCCAAGTTTTAGGACAGGGAGTCGAGCAGTACTTC.

This clonotype was observed many times. V and J are TRBV6-1 and TRBJ2-3; tentative D call: TRBD1 (6 bases). Germline assignment: CDR1 MNHNS and CDR2 SASEGT. The CDR3 covers 13 residues. V lost 5 bases and J 5 bases, leaving 11 bases between the germline ends. The CDR3 coding sequence is TGTGCCAGCAGTTTGGGGGCGGGAGATACGCAGTATTTT. Translating it yields CASSLGAGDTQYF.

This clonotype showed up many times. This chain links TRBV3-1 with TRBJ2-3; no definite D call. Germline CDR1 is LGHDT and CDR2 is YNNKEL (reference sequence). This CDR3 comprises 14 residues. Trimming stripped 0 bases from V and 4 bases from J, with 8 bases between. The CDR3 spells CASSQDLVSDTQYF. The CDR3 DNA reads as TGTGCCAGCAGCCAAGACTTAGTGTCAGATACGCAGTATTTT.

V usage is TRBV13 and J usage is TRBJ2-5; D not certain. Germline loops: CDR1 PRHDT, CDR2 FYEKMQ (reference sequence). The CDR3 length is 14 residues. Between the trimmed V and J ends, which lost 5 bases and 5 bases, there was a span of 15 bases. The chain's CDR3 is CASSLLDKRETQYF. CDR3 DNA sequence: TGTGCCAGCAGCCTACTCGACAAGAGGGAGACCCAGTACTTC.

This clonotype showed up many times. This chain joins TRBV11-3 and TRBJ2-7; possible D gene TRBD2, 6 bases. This CDR3 comprises 14 residues. The V end was cut by 5 bases, the J end by 1 base, with 12 bases between. Germline CDR1 SGHNT, CDR2 YENEEA. The CDR3 region is CASSPLASSYEQYF. DNA for the CDR3: TGTGCCAGCAGCCCTCTAGCGTCTTCCTACGAGCAGTACTTC. Full variable domain (outside the CDR3, taken from reference TRBV11-3 and TRBJ2-7): EAGVVQSPRYKIIEKKQPVAFWCNPISGHNTLYWYLQNLGQGPELLIRYENEEAVDDSQLPKDRFSAERLKGVDSTLKIQPAELGDSAVYLCASSPLASSYEQYFGPGTRLTVT.

This chain joins TRBV6-2 or TRBV6-3 and TRBJ1-2, with 8 positions matching TRBD1. This CDR3 contains 15 residues. J was trimmed by 3 bases and V by 7 bases; bases with no gene match: 10. CDR1 and CDR2 from the germline V gene are MNHEY and SVGEGT. The CDR3 DNA reads TGTGCCAGCACCGCAGGACAGGGTATCTACTATGGCTACACCTTC. Translated, it gives CASTAGQGIYYGYTF.

The V call is TRBV5-1, the J call TRBJ2-1, with TRBD2 matching over 10 bases. Trimming removed 6 bases from V and 4 bases from J; junction bases left unmatched: 34. This CDR3 spans 24 amino acids. CDR1 and CDR2 from the germline V gene are SGHRS and YFSETQ. The CDR3 region is CASTKDGTGTLNSITSGKYNEQFF. The CDR3 bases are TGCGCCAGCACCAAGGACGGGACCGGGACACTTAACTCCATTACTAGCGGGAAATACAATGAGCAGTTCTTC.

The chain links TRBV5-1 to TRBJ2-7; weak D call: TRBD2 (5 bases). Germline CDR1 SGHRS, CDR2 YFSETQ. V was shortened by 0 bases and J by 4 bases, with 11 bases between the two germline ends. The CDR3 length is 14 residues. The CDR3 reads CASSLELEGYEQYF. DNA for the CDR3: TGCGCCAGCAGCTTGGAACTAGAAGGGTACGAGCAGTACTTC.

The sample holds many counts of this clonotype. The genes are TRBV18 and TRBJ2-3; 7 bases match TRBD1. After removal of 6 bases from V and 4 bases from J, the junction contained 7 bases not matched to a gene. CDR3 size: 14 residues. Germline CDR1 reads KGHSH; CDR2 reads LQKENI. The CDR3 spells CASSHDRDPDTQYF. The CDR3 DNA follows: TGTGCCAGCTCCCACGACAGGGACCCAGATACGCAGTATTTT. The whole variable domain, remainder taken from reference TRBV18 and TRBJ2-3, is NAGVMQNPRHLVRRRGQEARLRCSPMKGHSHVYWYRQLPEEGLKFMVYLQKENIIDESGMPKERFSAEFPKEGPSILRIQQVVRGDSAAYFCASSHDRDPDTQYFGPGTRLTVL.

CDR3 in DNA: TGTGCCAGCACCACAGCGGGAGAGACCACAGATACGCAGTATTTT. This codes for CASTTAGETTDTQYF. The rearrangement uses TRBV9 and TRBJ2-3, with TRBD2 matching over 8 bases. The length of the CDR3 is 15 residues. V lost 6 bases, J lost 2 bases, and 8 bases stayed unmatched. Germline values: CDR1 SGDLS, CDR2 YYNGEE. Looking up the rest from reference TRBV9 and TRBJ2-3 gives the full variable domain: DSGVTQTPKHLITATGQRVTLRCSPRSGDLSVYWYQQSLDQGLQFLIQYYNGEERAKGNILERFSAQQFPDLHSELNLSSLELGDSALYFCASTTAGETTDTQYFGPGTRLTVL.

This clonotype was observed many times. The CDR3 DNA is TGCAGTGCTCCTTTAGCGGGTGAGCAGTACTTC. It specifies CSAPLAGEQYF. This chain joins TRBV20-1 and TRBJ2-7, with 7 bases fitting TRBD2. The CDR3 is 11 amino acids. V lost 5 bases to trimming and J lost 7 bases; unmatched junction nucleotides: 5. Germline V CDR1 and CDR2: DFQATT, SNEGSKA (reference sequence).

The chain combines TRBV29-1 with TRBJ2-3; D remains unclear. The V and J ends lost 7 bases and 6 bases respectively, with 11 bases between them. Germline loops: CDR1 SQVTM, CDR2 ANQGSEA. CDR3 size: 11 residues. DNA of the CDR3: TGCAGCGGTCAGGAAGCCGATACGCAGTATTTT. Protein sequence: CSGQEADTQYF.